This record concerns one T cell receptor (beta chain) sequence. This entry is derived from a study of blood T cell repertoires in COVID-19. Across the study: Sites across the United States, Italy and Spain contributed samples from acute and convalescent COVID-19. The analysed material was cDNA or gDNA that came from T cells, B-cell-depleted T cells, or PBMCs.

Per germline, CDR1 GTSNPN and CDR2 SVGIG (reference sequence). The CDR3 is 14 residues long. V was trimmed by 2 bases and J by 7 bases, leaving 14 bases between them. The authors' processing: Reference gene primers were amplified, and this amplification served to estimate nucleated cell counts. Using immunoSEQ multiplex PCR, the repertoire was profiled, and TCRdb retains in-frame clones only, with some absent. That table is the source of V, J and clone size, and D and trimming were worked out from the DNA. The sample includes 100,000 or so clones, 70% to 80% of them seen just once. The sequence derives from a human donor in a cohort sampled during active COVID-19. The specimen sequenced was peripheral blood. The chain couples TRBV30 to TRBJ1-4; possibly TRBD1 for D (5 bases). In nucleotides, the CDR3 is TGTGCCTGGAGTTCGGAGGGGCTGGGTGAAAAACTGTTTTTT. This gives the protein CAWSSEGLGEKLFF.